This T cell receptor (beta chain) derives from a study of Tregs in tolerant kidney transplant recipients. Findings and limits, study-wide: Biological reproducibility was not directly addressed in this study. Tregs expanded with activated donor B cells seemed most donor-specific. Validation in larger populations is needed because few patients were studied.

The assay was immunoSEQ multiplex PCR, and TCRdb's table has in-frame clones only and misses some. Among fewer than 150,000 clones listed, roughly nine tenths were seen once. Regarding this clone: What it binds is unknown.

This clonotype was obtained from a human donor in good health. The sequencing sample was made of CD4+ T cells from blood.

The CDR3: CASILQGNSPLHF. CDR3 DNA sequence: TGTGCCAGCATTCTCCAGGGTAATTCACCCCTCCACTTT. The chain links TRBV6-6 to TRBJ1-6, with a possible D match to TRBD1 (5 bases). V lost 7 bases, J lost 6 bases, and 10 bases lay in between. Per germline, CDR1 MNHNY and CDR2 SVGAGI (reference sequence). This CDR3 is 13 amino acids long.